These 10 T cell receptor beta chains originate from one sample sequenced in a study of blood T cells in healthy people across ages. It was with a sample-barcoded 5' primer and a J-beta primer mix that a second PCR of roughly 6 to 11 cycles was run. TCRdb independently ran MiXCR on the 5' RACE reads; one entry per CDR3 protein. The sample records roughly 830,000 distinct CDR3 sequences, around 62% being singletons. The sequenced sample was blood. These receptors were collected from a man aged 25 to 45 in good health.

This clonotype was seen a few times. The chain couples TRBV29-1 to TRBJ2-7; D gene ambiguous. This CDR3 comprises 11 residues. Between the trimmed V and J ends, which lost 4 bases and 0 bases, there was a span of 4 bases. Germline CDR1 is SQVTM and CDR2 is ANQGSEA. CDR3 region: CSVVISYEQYF. CDR3 sequence (DNA): TGCAGCGTTGTTATCTCCTACGAGCAGTACTTC.

This clonotype is a singleton in its sample. V usage is TRBV21-1 and J usage is TRBJ2-5; TRBD1, as called in the table, went unchecked against the DNA. TRBV21-1 is described as a pseudogene. The CDR3 contains 15 residues. For the CDR3, the DNA is TGTGCCAGCAGCCCTCACGAAGGGGGCTGGGAGACCCAGTACTTC. Translated, it gives CASSPHEGGWETQYF.

V gene TRBV10-3 combines with J gene TRBJ1-2, with unresolved D. CDR1 and CDR2 (germline): ENHRY, SYGVKD. The germline V and J ends were trimmed by 2 bases and 0 bases, with 7 bases remaining between them. This CDR3 is built from 14 residues. The DNA for the CDR3 is TGTGCCATCAGTGAGCAGGTAGCTAACTATGGCTACACCTTC. Protein product: CAISEQVANYGYTF.

This clonotype came up a few times. CDR3 loop: CASSPKPYEQFF. In DNA, the CDR3 is TGTGCCAGCAGCCCGAAGCCCTATGAGCAGTTCTTC. The chain has TRBV7-2 and TRBJ2-1, with D unclear. Germline CDR1 is SGHTA and CDR2 is FQGNSA. The CDR3 sequence is 12 residues long. The V gene lost 5 bases and the J gene lost 8 bases, with 10 bases spanning the gap.

The chain joins TRBV7-9 to TRBJ2-1; D is possibly TRBD2 (6 bases). The CDR3 sequence is 15 residues long. Trimming cost V 3 bases and J 8 bases, with 17 bases left between them. Germline CDR1 SEHNR, CDR2 FQNEAQ (reference sequence). The CDR3 protein is CASSLEGPGYDEQFF. DNA of the CDR3: TGTGCCAGCAGCTTGGAGGGGCCAGGGTACGATGAGCAGTTCTTC.

This rearrangement joins TRBV3-1 to TRBJ2-1; D gene uncertain. The germline V gene encodes CDR1 LGHDT and CDR2 YNNKEL (reference sequence). V gave up 4 bases and J gave up 4 bases, with 8 bases separating them. The CDR3 has 13 residues. The CDR3 here is CASSLVVYNEQFF. For the CDR3, the DNA is TGTGCCAGCAGCCTCGTTGTTTACAATGAGCAGTTCTTC.

The V and J genes are TRBV4-1 and TRBJ2-3, with 11 bases lining up with TRBD2. Germline V gene data show CDR1 as MGHRA and CDR2 as YSYEKL. This CDR3 is 17 amino acids long. The trim removed 5 bases at V and 4 bases at J, leaving 11 bases unmatched. The CDR3: CASSGSGGAILSDTQYF. The CDR3 DNA sequence: TGCGCCAGCAGCGGTAGCGGGGGGGCCATTTTATCAGATACGCAGTATTTT.

The rearrangement joins TRBV18 to TRBJ1-2; D might be TRBD1 (6 bases). The CDR3 loop spans 13 amino acids. Germline lookup yields CDR1 KGHSH and CDR2 LQKENI. V lost 2 bases and J 6 bases, leaving 10 bases between the germline ends. CDR3 sequence (DNA): TGTGCCAGCTCACCAAGGGCAGGGGATGGCTACACCTTC. This gives the protein CASSPRAGDGYTF.

This clonotype was counted once. V is TRBV7-2 and J is TRBJ2-5; 12 bases are shared with TRBD2. Per the germline V gene, CDR1 is SGHTA and CDR2 is FQGNSA. Trimming at V came to 5 bases and at J to 5 bases, leaving 9 bases not matched to a gene. CDR3 length: 16 amino acids. CDR3 in amino acids: CASSPVLAGGSETQYF. DNA for the CDR3: TGTGCCAGCAGCCCAGTCCTAGCGGGGGGGAGTGAGACCCAGTACTTC.

The genes are TRBV7-2 and TRBJ2-1, with TRBD1 matching over 9 bases. V was clipped by 6 bases and J by 7 bases; unmatched bases: 10. The CDR3 has 15 amino acids. CDR1 and CDR2 (germline): SGHTA, FQGNSA. CDR3 sequence: CASSPDRGIRNEQFF. The CDR3, as DNA: TGTGCCAGCAGTCCGGACAGGGGAATTAGAAATGAGCAGTTCTTC.